The 32 T cell receptor beta chains in this list originate from one sample, sequenced in a study of cytomegalovirus exposure and HLA in healthy donors. PCR amplification relied on 60 Vbeta primers (plus 13 Jbeta primers). TCRdb's table, derived via immunoSEQ multiplex PCR, lists solely in-frame clones and lacks some. This table has over 200,000 clones, 82% appearing once. The specimen was PBMCs. Source of these receptors: a man in his forties in good health and CMV-seropositive.

The chain carries TRBV11-3 and TRBJ1-2, with 8 bases aligning to TRBD1. Trimming removed 2 bases from V and 4 bases from J; junction bases left unmatched: 3. The CDR3 is 14 amino acids. Germline CDR1 is SGHNT and CDR2 is YENEEA. The CDR3 nucleotides are TGTGCCAGCAGCTTATCAGGGGGCAGCTATGGCTACACCTTC. It encodes CASSLSGGSYGYTF. Full variable domain (outside the CDR3, taken from reference TRBV11-3 and TRBJ1-2): EAGVVQSPRYKIIEKKQPVAFWCNPISGHNTLYWYLQNLGQGPELLIRYENEEAVDDSQLPKDRFSAERLKGVDSTLKIQPAELGDSAVYLCASSLSGGSYGYTFGSGTRLTVV.

The chain joins TRBV19 to TRBJ1-1, with TRBD1 identical over 11 bases. Per the germline V gene, CDR1 is LNHDA and CDR2 is SQIVND (reference sequence). Trimming at V came to 5 bases and at J to 11 bases, leaving 7 bases not matched to a gene. The CDR3 spans 13 residues. Here the CDR3 DNA reads TGTGCCAGTAGTCGCCCGGGACAGGGGGGGGCTTTCTTT. Translated, it gives CASSRPGQGGAFF.

The rearrangement joins TRBV7-8 to TRBJ1-4; no reliable D call. CDR1 and CDR2 from the germline V gene are SGHVS and FQNEAQ. The CDR3 contains 14 residues. V was cut by 6 bases and J by 12 bases, with 20 bases left in between. The CDR3 region has the DNA TGTGCCAGCAGACCGGTGGGGTCGGGCGGGGAACTGTTTTTT. Its protein product is CASRPVGSGGELFF.

The CDR3 DNA reads TGCAGCGTTGGCCAACACCTGAACACTGAAGCTTTCTTT. Amino acids: CSVGQHLNTEAFF. The chain employs TRBV29-1 and TRBJ1-1, with D unresolved. CDR3 size: 13 residues. V lost 4 bases, J lost 0 bases, and 9 bases lay in between. Germline CDR1 SQVTM, CDR2 ANQGSEA.

The V call is TRBV30, the J call TRBJ2-7, with a weak D call TRBD2 (5 bases). Looked up from germline, CDR1 is GTSNPN and CDR2 is SVGIG (reference sequence). With 2 bases removed from V and 2 bases from J, the gap between germline ends came to 7 bases. The CDR3 contains 12 residues. CDR3 sequence reads: CAWSPGTYEQYF. DNA of the CDR3: TGTGCCTGGAGTCCGGGGACCTACGAGCAGTACTTC.

The rearrangement links TRBV5-1 to TRBJ2-5; 7 bases are a match to TRBD2. J gave up 4 bases and V 1 base, and 7 bases lay outside the gene matches. The germline CDR1 and CDR2 sequences are SGHRS and YFSETQ. The CDR3 covers 15 residues. DNA for the CDR3: TGCGCCAGCAGCTTGTCGCCCGGGAGGCGAGAGACCCAGTACTTC. It yields the protein CASSLSPGRRETQYF.

This rearrangement joins TRBV5-6 to TRBJ1-6; 9 nucleotides agree with TRBD1. The J segment lost 11 bases and the V segment lost 0 bases, leaving 0 bases of the junction unmatched. CDR3 length: 13 amino acids. CDR1 SGHDT and CDR2 YYEEEE come from the germline V gene. The CDR3 DNA reads TGTGCCAGCAGCTTGGGGACAGGGGCACCCCTCCACTTT. Translating it yields CASSLGTGAPLHF.

The J gene is TRBJ2-1, the V gene TRBV5-1, with a weak D call TRBD2 (6 bases). Deletions cut 4 bases from V and 6 bases from J, with 14 bases between. CDR1 and CDR2 (germline): SGHRS, YFSETQ. The CDR3 totals 14 residues. The CDR3 loop reads CASSLSTSTNEQFF. In DNA, the CDR3 is TGCGCCAGCAGCCTTTCGACTAGTACCAATGAGCAGTTCTTC.

V gene TRBV7-6 combines with J gene TRBJ1-2, with TRBD1 matching 10 bases. Trimming took 3 bases from V and 6 from J; bases not matched to a gene: 4. The CDR3 is 14 amino acids. Germline V lookup: CDR1 SGHVS, CDR2 FNYEAQ. The CDR3 sequence is CASSLGTGVDGYTF. In nucleotides, the CDR3 is TGTGCCAGCAGCTTGGGGACAGGGGTGGATGGCTACACCTTC.

V is TRBV27 and J is TRBJ2-7; TRBD2 aligns across 11 bases. The CDR3 consists of 14 residues. Per the germline V gene, CDR1 is MNHEY and CDR2 is SMNVEV (reference sequence). V shed 5 bases and J 6 bases; nucleotides not matched to a gene: 6. The CDR3: CASSTLAGGGEQYF. CDR3 nucleotide sequence: TGTGCCAGCAGTACTCTAGCGGGAGGAGGCGAGCAGTACTTC.

This rearrangement joins TRBV10-1 to TRBJ2-7, with 8 bases lining up with TRBD2. CDR1 and CDR2 (germline): WNHNN, SYGVQD (reference sequence). With V trimmed by 2 bases and J by 3 bases, 0 bases remained unmatched. The CDR3 contains 13 residues. The CDR3 DNA sequence: TGCGCCAGCAGTGAGACTAGCGGCTACGAGCAGTACTTC. Its translation is CASSETSGYEQYF.

This clone was counted between two and nine times. This chain connects TRBV7-8 to TRBJ1-4; 8 positions match TRBD1. The CDR3 has 15 residues. V trimming: 1 base; J trimming: 6 bases; junction bases outside the gene matches: 4. CDR1 is SGHVS and CDR2 is FQNEAQ in the germline V gene. CDR3: CASSLGQGKDEKLFF. The DNA of the CDR3 is TGTGCCAGCAGCTTAGGACAGGGGAAGGATGAAAAACTGTTTTTT. Full variable domain (remainder filled in from reference TRBV7-8 and TRBJ1-4): GAGVSQSPRYKVAKRGQDVALRCDPISGHVSLFWYQQALGQGPEFLTYFQNEAQLDKSGLPSDRFFAERPEGSVSTLKIQRTQQEDSAVYLCASSLGQGKDEKLFFGSGTQLSVL.

The V and J genes are TRBV5-3 and TRBJ2-7, with 13 bases lining up with TRBD2. TRBV5-3 is reported as an ORF; its role is uncertain. The V and J ends lost 3 bases and 6 bases, in that order; junction bases with no gene match: 15. CDR3 length: 18 residues. Here the CDR3 DNA reads TGTGCCAGAAGCTACCGACTAGCGGGAGGCTCAACGACGGTCGAGCAGTACGTC. Encoded protein: CARSYRLAGGSTTVEQYV.

The V and J genes are TRBV19 and TRBJ2-4, with D unresolved. Looked up from germline, CDR1 is LNHDA and CDR2 is SQIVND (reference sequence). V was pared by 3 bases and J by 0 bases, with 9 bases between. The CDR3 is 15 residues long. The CDR3 nucleotides read TGTGCCAGTAGTATTTCCCCCCTAGCCAAAAACATTCAGTACTTC. Encoded protein: CASSISPLAKNIQYF.

The chain recombines TRBV4-1 with TRBJ2-1; 12 bases agree with TRBD2. Germline V gene lookup returns CDR1 MGHRA and CDR2 YSYEKL. The CDR3 is 16 residues long. The trim removed 2 bases at V and 6 bases at J, leaving 5 bases unmatched. CDR3 in amino acids: CASSQTSGRLGNEQFF. CDR3 nucleotides: TGCGCCAGCAGCCAAACTAGCGGGAGGTTGGGCAATGAGCAGTTCTTC.

The chain couples TRBV29-1 to TRBJ2-7, with a possible D match to TRBD1 (5 bases). The CDR3 consists of 13 residues. Trimming removed 5 bases from V and 2 bases from J, with 13 bases in between. The V gene's germline CDR1 is SQVTM and CDR2 ANQGSEA. CDR3 in amino acids: CSVSPTAPYEQYF. The DNA for the CDR3 is TGCAGCGTTTCACCGACAGCCCCCTACGAGCAGTACTTC.

This chain uses TRBV6-5 with TRBJ2-2; 7 positions match TRBD2. Trimming at V came to 7 bases and at J to 5 bases, leaving 10 bases not matched to a gene. The CDR3 covers 15 residues. Germline CDR1 reads MNHEY; CDR2 reads SVGAGI. The CDR3 DNA is TGTGCCAGCATTCCCCTTCCCGGGGGGACCGGGGAGCTGTTTTTT. Translation gives CASIPLPGGTGELFF.

The V gene is TRBV19, the J gene TRBJ1-1; a weak D match, TRBD1 (6 bases). Trimming stripped 5 bases from V and 1 base from J, with 8 bases between. The CDR3 extends over 13 amino acids. The germline V gene encodes CDR1 LNHDA and CDR2 SQIVND (reference sequence). The CDR3 bases are TGTGCCAGTAGTCCGGGACAGAACACTGAAGCTTTCTTT. This gives the protein CASSPGQNTEAFF.

The CDR3 DNA reads TGTGCCAGCAGCTTGGTAGGGCTAGCGGGAGTGCAAGATACGCAGTATTTT. It translates to CASSLVGLAGVQDTQYF. V usage is TRBV5-4 and J usage is TRBJ2-3; 10 positions agree with TRBD2. V was pared by 0 bases and J by 5 bases, with 9 bases of the junction left unmatched. Germline loops: CDR1 SGHNT, CDR2 YYREEE (reference sequence). CDR3 length: 17 residues.

J is TRBJ2-1 and V is TRBV29-1; 10 bases are shared with TRBD1. From germline, CDR1 is SQVTM and CDR2 ANQGSEA. This CDR3 has 15 amino acids. V gave up 5 bases and J gave up 7 bases; unmatched junction bases: 11. The CDR3 DNA is TGCAGCGTTCGGCCGGGACAGGGGTCGCGGAATGAGCAGTTCTTC. Translated: CSVRPGQGSRNEQFF.

The V call is TRBV5-1, the J call TRBJ1-1; D might be TRBD1 (5 bases). CDR3 length equals 14 residues. The V end was cut by 4 bases, the J end by 1 base, with 11 bases between. The germline V gene has CDR1 SGHRS and CDR2 YFSETQ. CDR3: CASSPGFGNTEAFF. CDR3 nucleotides: TGCGCCAGCAGCCCAGGGTTTGGGAACACTGAAGCTTTCTTT.

The chain uses TRBV5-1 and TRBJ1-5; 10 bases align to TRBD1. J lost 9 bases, V lost 0 bases, and 3 bases had no gene match. The CDR3 has 14 residues. Germline V gene sequence: CDR1 SGHRS, CDR2 YFSETQ. The CDR3 reads CASSLGTGGPPQHF. The CDR3 DNA sequence: TGCGCCAGCAGCTTGGGGACAGGGGGGCCGCCCCAGCATTTT. The entire variable domain, with the rest obtained from reference TRBV5-1 and TRBJ1-5, is as follows: KAGVTQTPRYLIKTRGQQVTLSCSPISGHRSVSWYQQTPGQGLQFLFEYFSETQRNKGNFPGRFSGRQFSNSRSEMNVSTLELGDSALYLCASSLGTGGPPQHFGDGTRLSIL.

The chain uses TRBV4-1 and TRBJ2-1, with D perhaps matching TRBD2 (6 bases). This CDR3 spans 13 amino acids. Trimming took off 6 bases at V and 8 bases at J, with 14 bases between the two ends. Germline loops: CDR1 MGHRA, CDR2 YSYEKL. The CDR3 here is CASSRPSVDEQFF. CDR3 DNA: TGCGCCAGCAGTCGACCTAGCGTCGATGAGCAGTTCTTC.

The chain has TRBV5-5 and TRBJ1-1, with 8 bases aligning to TRBD1. Losses at the gene ends were 4 bases for V and 0 bases for J; bases not matched to a gene: 11. Germline-derived CDR1 and CDR2 are SGHKS and YYEKEE (reference sequence). The CDR3 loop spans 17 amino acids. CDR3 bases: TGTGCCAGCAGCCTTAGGACAGGGCAGGTAATGAACACTGAAGCTTTCTTT. Translation: CASSLRTGQVMNTEAFF. Looking up the rest from reference TRBV5-5 and TRBJ1-1 gives the full variable domain: DAGVTQSPTHLIKTRGQQVTLRCSPISGHKSVSWYQQVLGQGPQFIFQYYEKEERGRGNFPDRFSARQFPNYSSELNVNALLLGDSALYLCASSLRTGQVMNTEAFFGQGTRLTVV.

The chain has TRBV6-5 and TRBJ1-2; weak D call: TRBD1 (6 bases). The CDR3 spans 14 residues. The ends were cut back, 5 bases at V and 4 bases at J, with 14 bases in the middle. From germline, CDR1 is MNHEY and CDR2 SVGAGI. The CDR3 loop is CASSTNRDLYGYTF. For the CDR3, the DNA is TGTGCCAGCAGTACAAACAGGGATCTCTATGGCTACACCTTC.

This chain connects TRBV27 to TRBJ2-1, with D possibly matching TRBD2 (7 bases). The CDR3 spans 12 residues. Trimming pared 8 bases from V and 4 bases from J, leaving 9 bases between. Germline CDR1 MNHEY, CDR2 SMNVEV (reference sequence). The CDR3 reads CASGGAYNEQFF. CDR3 in DNA: TGTGCCAGCGGGGGGGCTTACAATGAGCAGTTCTTC.

The chain has TRBV5-1 and TRBJ2-1, with TRBD2 identical over 15 bases. There are 17 residues in the CDR3. Trimming at V came to 0 bases and at J to 8 bases, leaving 6 bases not matched to a gene. Germline V gene data show CDR1 as SGHRS and CDR2 as YFSETQ. In DNA form, the CDR3 reads TGCGCCAGCAGCTTGGGGGAGTGGACTAGCGGGAGGGATGAGCAGTTCTTC. Translation: CASSLGEWTSGRDEQFF.

The chain uses TRBV27 and TRBJ2-5, with D hard to call. With 1 base removed from V and 3 bases from J, the gap between germline ends came to 9 bases. In germline, CDR1 is MNHEY, CDR2 SMNVEV (reference sequence). CDR3 size: 14 residues. CDR3 amino acids: CASSLLRTKETQYF. As DNA, the CDR3 is TGTGCCAGCAGTTTATTGCGCACCAAAGAGACCCAGTACTTC.

This clone has only one observation. The rearrangement links TRBV27 to TRBJ1-1; tentative D call: TRBD1 (6 bases). Germline lookup yields CDR1 MNHEY and CDR2 SMNVEV (reference sequence). The CDR3 is 14 amino acids. Trimming took 4 bases from V and 3 from J, leaving 12 bases between them. The CDR3 reads CASSYQGTHTEAFF. In DNA, the CDR3 is TGTGCCAGCAGTTACCAGGGGACCCACACTGAAGCTTTCTTT.

This rearrangement joins TRBV7-6 to TRBJ2-7; 7 nucleotides align to TRBD2. CDR1 and CDR2 from the germline V gene are SGHVS and FNYEAQ. Unmatched junction bases numbered 9, after V lost 5 bases and J lost 5 bases. The CDR3 extends over 14 amino acids. The CDR3 spells CASSPENLADEQYF. The CDR3 DNA is TGTGCCAGCAGCCCAGAGAACCTAGCGGACGAGCAGTACTTC.

This clone was found a few times. V usage is TRBV5-1 and J usage is TRBJ2-5; D not certain. Trimming cost V 4 bases and J 1 base, with 5 bases left between them. This CDR3 comprises 12 residues. CDR1 and CDR2 (germline): SGHRS, YFSETQ. The CDR3 bases are TGCGCCAGCAGCCCCTCCCAAGAGACCCAGTACTTC. As protein: CASSPSQETQYF.

In this sample, this clone turned up once. The chain recombines TRBV7-3 with TRBJ2-1, with 16 nucleotides matching TRBD2. This CDR3 spans 17 amino acids. CDR1 SGHTA and CDR2 FQGTGA come from the germline V gene. V lost 5 bases and J lost 7; bases outside the gene matches: 8. The CDR3 loop reads CASSEGTSGRALNEQFF. The CDR3 coding sequence is TGTGCCAGCAGCGAGGGGACTAGCGGGAGGGCCTTGAATGAGCAGTTCTTC.